These T cell receptor beta chains were read from a single sample in a study of blood T cell repertoires in COVID-19. The data were produced by immunoSEQ multiplex PCR, yet TCRdb's version contains in-frame clones alone and is incomplete. The sample has around 60,000 clones; around 90% are singletons. Sequencing was done on a sample of peripheral blood. The receptors come from a woman aged 80 or over with active COVID-19. CDR3s include the opening cysteine and the closing phenylalanine or tryptophan. The D gene is left open where the match is weak. For some rows the clone size is stated as once, few or many, or as a class when expanded; others skip it.

abundance	d_gene	j_gene	v_gene	CDR3aa	CDR3nt
NA	TRBD1	TRBJ1-1	TRBV6-5	CASSLTGAPYEAFF	TGTGCCAGCAGTCTAACAGGGGCCCCGTATGAAGCTTTCTTT
NA	TRBD2	TRBJ2-2	TRBV2	CASSGLRGAHGELFF	TGTGCCAGCAGTGGGCTGCGGGGGGCTCACGGGGAGCTGTTTTTT
NA	NA	TRBJ1-1	TRBV5-1	CASSLVRQDTAFF	TGCGCCAGCAGCTTGGTGAGACAGGACACTGCTTTCTTT
NA	NA	TRBJ1-6	TRBV2	CASSGGDFYNSPLHF	TGTGCCAGCAGCGGGGGTGATTTTTATAATTCACCCCTCCACTTT
NA	NA	TRBJ1-4	TRBV4-2	CASSLSRGGPPNEKLFF	TGTGCCAGCAGCCTTTCCCGGGGGGGGCCCCCCAATGAAAAACTGTTTTTT
NA	NA	TRBJ1-1	TRBV5-8	CASSLSIRVIEAFF	TGTGCCAGCAGCTTATCCATCAGGGTCATCGAAGCTTTCTTT
NA	NA	TRBJ2-1	TRBV4-1	CASSGLAHNEQFF	TGCGCCAGCAGCGGGCTAGCCCACAATGAGCAGTTCTTC
NA	TRBD1	TRBJ1-1	TRBV2	CASSGAGGPMNTEAFF	TGTGCCAGCAGTGGGGCAGGGGGCCCCATGAACACTGAAGCTTTCTTT
NA	NA	TRBJ1-4	TRBV27	CASSWNSRNEKLFF	TGTGCCAGCAGTTGGAACTCCAGGAATGAAAAACTGTTTTTT
NA	TRBD2	TRBJ2-4	TRBV5-1	CASTGDLTGGIQYF	TGCGCCAGCACGGGGGACCTGACGGGAGGCATTCAGTACTTC
NA	NA	TRBJ2-1	TRBV2	CASSELLMYNEQFF	TGTGCCAGCAGTGAGTTACTGATGTACAATGAGCAGTTCTTC
NA	NA	TRBJ2-1	TRBV27	CASSLTGPSDEQFF	TGTGCCAGCAGTTTAACAGGGCCCTCCGATGAGCAGTTCTTC
NA	TRBD2	TRBJ2-2	TRBV5-1	CASSLDHPSGGTGELFF	TGCGCCAGCAGCTTGGACCATCCTAGCGGGGGAACCGGGGAGCTGTTTTTT
NA	NA	TRBJ1-5	TRBV6-5	CASSRGEFNQPQHF	TGTGCCAGCAGCCGCGGGGAGTTCAATCAGCCCCAGCATTTT
NA	NA	TRBJ1-6	TRBV3-1/TRBV3-2	CASSQDPYSPLHF	TGTGCCAGCAGCCAAGATCCGTATTCACCCCTCCACTTT
NA	NA	TRBJ2-3	TRBV5-1	CASSFQASSTDTQYF	TGCGCCAGCAGCTTCCAGGCCTCTAGCACAGATACGCAGTATTTT
NA	NA	TRBJ1-5	TRBV5-1	CASRPGLGNQPQHF	TGCGCCAGCAGGCCGGGACTCGGCAATCAGCCCCAGCATTTT
once	TRBD2	TRBJ2-1	TRBV5-1	CASVSSGSKNEQFF	TGCGCCAGCGTGTCTAGCGGGAGTAAGAATGAGCAGTTCTTC